The subject of this entry is one T cell receptor (beta chain). The antigen is undetermined. This entry comes from a study of CD8 T cells in ankylosing spondylitis. Overall study results and limits: The clones that were linked to disease were reported to be significantly enriched in matched synovial fluid samples from ankylosing spondylitis patients. Disease-linked clones, CD8+, were relatively rare in peripheral blood.

Scientists made TCR beta libraries using quantitative 5'-RACE with molecular barcodes. MiXCR, applied by TCRdb to the 5' RACE reads, yields one record per CDR3 protein. The profile shows about 400,000 distinct CDR3 sequences, roughly 20% of them singletons. The sequence was obtained from a male donor with ankylosing spondylitis or in good health (not recorded which). The sequenced sample consisted of blood, either unsorted or a sorted T cell fraction (not recorded which).

In DNA, the CDR3 is TGTGCCAGCAGTGACGCGGGTTGGGGAGAGACCCAGTACTTC. It yields the protein CASSDAGWGETQYF. The J gene is TRBJ2-5, the V gene TRBV2; D possibly corresponds to TRBD2 (5 bases). The CDR3 runs 14 residues. Per the germline V gene, CDR1 is SNHLY and CDR2 is FYNNEI. Trimming took 3 bases from V and 4 from J, leaving 12 bases between them.